The T cell receptor (beta chain) under discussion was sequenced for a study of T cell clonality in common variable immunodeficiency. From germline, CDR1 is LNHDA and CDR2 SQIVND (reference sequence). Germline trimming cut 7 bases from V and 3 bases from J; bases unmatched to any gene: 7. The CDR3 extends over 14 amino acids. Findings and limits, study-wide: TCRbeta clonality was increased in CVID versus healthy controls. Compared with controls, CVID subjects had fewer shared TCRbeta clones. Common variable immunodeficiency TCR beta sequences reportedly had fewer deletions and N-nucleotide insertions.

Ten or more counts support this clone. What it binds is not known. From the germline J gene comes the end of the CDR3, since the read stops 3 residues before it. TCRdb's copy holds only in-frame clones and misses some; the assay was immunoSEQ multiplex PCR. The data show 25,000 to 30,000 clones, none appearing only once, with less than 35% held by the ten largest. This clonotype originated in a human donor with common variable immunodeficiency. The sample comprised peripheral blood mononuclear cells. The gene calls are TRBV19 and TRBJ2-3; 7 bases line up with TRBD2. The CDR3 bases that were read are TGTGCCAGTACTCGAGCGGGGCCTACAGATACG. As protein: CASTRAGPTDT. From start to end, the CDR3 is CASTRAGPTDTQYF.